This T cell receptor (beta chain) was identified in a study of shared clonotypes between healthy human individuals. Study-level background: Every donor yielded three CD4 naive, three CD4 memory, two CD8 naive and one CD8 memory plate. Study-wide findings and caveats: Having only a few donors restricted how much genetic and exposure-history diversity was captured.

As originally analysed: Quality scores were absent from the junction-only immunoSEQ sequences, so filtering differed. Data came from immunoSEQ multiplex PCR; TCRdb stores just in-frame clones and leaves some out. V, J and clone size are taken as reported in that table, and D and trimming were inferred from the DNA itself. The data show under 850,000 clones, roughly 72% seen once. This clone was observed a single time. Its matching antigen is unknown. There are 16 residues in the CDR3. The V end lost 3 bases, the J end lost 5 bases, and 21 bases lay between the germline ends. Germline CDR1 is SGDLS and CDR2 is YYNGEE. The split of CD4+ cells yielded CD45RA+ naive and CD45RA-negative memory subsets.

The receptor was isolated from a woman aged 30 to 39 in good health. The chain joins TRBV9 to TRBJ2-7; tentatively, D is TRBD1 or TRBD2 (5 bases each). The sample consisted of memory CD4+ T cells sorted from blood. Subset reported: CD45RA-negative fraction. The CDR3 is CASSARDDGPTHEQYF. The CDR3 DNA sequence: TGTGCCAGCAGCGCCCGGGACGACGGCCCCACTCACGAGCAGTACTTC.